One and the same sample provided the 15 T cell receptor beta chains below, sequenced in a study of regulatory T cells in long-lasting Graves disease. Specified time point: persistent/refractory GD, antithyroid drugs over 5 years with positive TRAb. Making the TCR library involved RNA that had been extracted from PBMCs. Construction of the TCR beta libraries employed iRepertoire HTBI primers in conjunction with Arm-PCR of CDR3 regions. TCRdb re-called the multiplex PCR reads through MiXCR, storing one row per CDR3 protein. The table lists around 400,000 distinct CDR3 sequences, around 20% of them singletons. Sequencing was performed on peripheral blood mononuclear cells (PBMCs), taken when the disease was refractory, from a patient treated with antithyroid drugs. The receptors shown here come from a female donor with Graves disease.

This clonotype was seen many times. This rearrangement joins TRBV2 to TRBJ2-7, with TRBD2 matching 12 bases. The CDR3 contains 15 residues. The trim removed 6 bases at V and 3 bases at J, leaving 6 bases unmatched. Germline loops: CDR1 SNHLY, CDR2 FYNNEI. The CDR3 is CASRPGLAGGYEQYF. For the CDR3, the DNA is TGTGCCAGCAGACCGGGACTAGCGGGCGGCTACGAGCAGTACTTC.

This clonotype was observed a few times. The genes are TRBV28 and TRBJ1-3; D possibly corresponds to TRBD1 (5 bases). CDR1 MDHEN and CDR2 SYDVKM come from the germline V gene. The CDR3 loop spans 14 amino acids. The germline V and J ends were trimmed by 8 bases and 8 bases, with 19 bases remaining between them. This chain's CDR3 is CASSTRVGLDTIYF. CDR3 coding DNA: TGTGCCAGCTCGACCAGGGTGGGACTTGACACCATATATTTT.

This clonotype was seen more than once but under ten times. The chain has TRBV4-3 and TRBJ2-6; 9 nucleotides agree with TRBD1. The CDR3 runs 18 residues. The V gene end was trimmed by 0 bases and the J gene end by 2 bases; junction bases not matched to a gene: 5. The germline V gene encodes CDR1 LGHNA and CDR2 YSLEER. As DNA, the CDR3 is TGCGCCAGCAGCCAAGATGGGACAGGGATACCTGGGGCCAACGTCCTGACTTTC. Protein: CASSQDGTGIPGANVLTF.

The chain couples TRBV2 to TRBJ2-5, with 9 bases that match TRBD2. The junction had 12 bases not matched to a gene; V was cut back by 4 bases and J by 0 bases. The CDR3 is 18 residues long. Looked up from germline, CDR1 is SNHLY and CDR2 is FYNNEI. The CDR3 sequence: CASSVWAGGPEYQETQYF. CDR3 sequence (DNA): TGTGCCAGCAGTGTTTGGGCGGGAGGGCCAGAGTACCAAGAGACCCAGTACTTC.

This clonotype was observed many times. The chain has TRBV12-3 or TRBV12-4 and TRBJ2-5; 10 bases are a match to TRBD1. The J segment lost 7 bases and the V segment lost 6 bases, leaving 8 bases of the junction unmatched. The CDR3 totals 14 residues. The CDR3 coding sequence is TGTGCCAGCAGCGGGACAGGGGAGTCCGGGACCCAGTACTTC. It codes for CASSGTGESGTQYF.

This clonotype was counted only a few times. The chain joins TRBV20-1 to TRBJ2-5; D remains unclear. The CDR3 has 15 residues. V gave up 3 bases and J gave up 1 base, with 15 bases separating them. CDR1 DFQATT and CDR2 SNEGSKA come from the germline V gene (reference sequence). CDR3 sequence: CSASVGSIPQETQYF. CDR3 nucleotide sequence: TGCAGTGCTAGTGTGGGCTCTATTCCCCAAGAGACCCAGTACTTC.

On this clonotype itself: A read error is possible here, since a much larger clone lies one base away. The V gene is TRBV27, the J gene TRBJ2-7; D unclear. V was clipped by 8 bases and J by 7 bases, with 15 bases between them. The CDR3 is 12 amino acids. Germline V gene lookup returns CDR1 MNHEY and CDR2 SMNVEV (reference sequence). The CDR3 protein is CASESWTSEQYF. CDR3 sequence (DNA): TGTGCCAGCGAAAGCTGGACGTCGGAGCAGTACTTC.

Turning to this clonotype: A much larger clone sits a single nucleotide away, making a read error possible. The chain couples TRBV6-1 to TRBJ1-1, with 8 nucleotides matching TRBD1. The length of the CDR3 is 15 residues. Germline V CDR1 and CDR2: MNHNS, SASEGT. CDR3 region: CAGRQRQGTNTEAFF. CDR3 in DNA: TGTGCCGGCAGGCAAAGACAGGGGACGAACACTGAAGCTTTCTTT.

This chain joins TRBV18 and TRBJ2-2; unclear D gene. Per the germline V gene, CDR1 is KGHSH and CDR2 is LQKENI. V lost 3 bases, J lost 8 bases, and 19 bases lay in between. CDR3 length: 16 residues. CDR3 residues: CASSPRVPGESGELFF. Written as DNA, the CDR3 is TGTGCCAGCTCACCCCGGGTTCCAGGAGAGTCAGGGGAGCTGTTTTTT.

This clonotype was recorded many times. This CDR3 reads CASRKREGVGELFF. CDR3 nucleotide sequence: TGTGCCAGCAGAAAGCGGGAGGGTGTCGGGGAGCTGTTTTTT. The genes are TRBV2 and TRBJ2-2, with 10 bases aligning to TRBD2. CDR1 and CDR2 (germline): SNHLY, FYNNEI. The CDR3 length is 14 residues. J gave up 7 bases and V 6 bases, and 5 bases lay outside the gene matches.

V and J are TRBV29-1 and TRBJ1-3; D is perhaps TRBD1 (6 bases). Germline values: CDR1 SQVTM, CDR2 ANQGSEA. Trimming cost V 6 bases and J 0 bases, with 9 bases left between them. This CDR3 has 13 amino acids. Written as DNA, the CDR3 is TGCAGCGTAAGGGACACCTCTGGAAACACCATATATTTT. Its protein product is CSVRDTSGNTIYF.

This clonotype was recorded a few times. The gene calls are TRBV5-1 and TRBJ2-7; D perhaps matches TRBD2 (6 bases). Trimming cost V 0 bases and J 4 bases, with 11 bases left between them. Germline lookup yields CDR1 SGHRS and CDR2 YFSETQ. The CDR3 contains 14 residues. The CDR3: CASSLGGVAYEQYF. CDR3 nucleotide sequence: TGCGCCAGCAGCTTGGGCGGGGTAGCATACGAGCAGTACTTC.

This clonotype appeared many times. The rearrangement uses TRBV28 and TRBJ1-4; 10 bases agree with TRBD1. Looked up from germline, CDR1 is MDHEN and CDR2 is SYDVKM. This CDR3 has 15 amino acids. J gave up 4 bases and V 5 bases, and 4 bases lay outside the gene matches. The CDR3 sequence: CASSDRGLGNEKLFF. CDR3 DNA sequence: TGTGCCAGCAGTGACAGGGGGCTCGGTAATGAAAAACTGTTTTTT.

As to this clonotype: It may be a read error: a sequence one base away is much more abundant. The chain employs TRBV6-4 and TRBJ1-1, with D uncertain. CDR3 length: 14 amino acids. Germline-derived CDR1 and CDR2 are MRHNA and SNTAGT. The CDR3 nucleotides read TGTGCCAGCAGTGAATTGCAGATCGGCACTGAAGCTCTCTTT. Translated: CASSELQIGTEALF.

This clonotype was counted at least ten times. CDR3 protein: CASNFGTENTEAFF. Here the CDR3 DNA reads TGTGCCAGCAACTTCGGGACGGAGAACACTGAAGCTTTCTTT. This rearrangement joins TRBV12-3 or TRBV12-4 to TRBJ1-1, with D possibly TRBD1 on 5 matching bases. V was trimmed by 7 bases and J by 1 base, leaving 13 bases between them. This CDR3 spans 14 amino acids.